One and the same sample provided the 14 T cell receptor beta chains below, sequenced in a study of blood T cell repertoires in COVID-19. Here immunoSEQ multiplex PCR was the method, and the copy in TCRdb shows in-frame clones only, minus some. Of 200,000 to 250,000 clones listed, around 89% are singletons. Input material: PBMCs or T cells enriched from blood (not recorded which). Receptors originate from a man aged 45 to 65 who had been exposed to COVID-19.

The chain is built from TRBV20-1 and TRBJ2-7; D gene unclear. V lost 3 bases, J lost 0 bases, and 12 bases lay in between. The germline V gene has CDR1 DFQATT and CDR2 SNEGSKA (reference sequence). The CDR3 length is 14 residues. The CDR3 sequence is CSASTARNSYEQYV. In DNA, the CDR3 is TGCAGTGCTAGTACAGCCAGGAACTCCTACGAGCAGTACGTC.

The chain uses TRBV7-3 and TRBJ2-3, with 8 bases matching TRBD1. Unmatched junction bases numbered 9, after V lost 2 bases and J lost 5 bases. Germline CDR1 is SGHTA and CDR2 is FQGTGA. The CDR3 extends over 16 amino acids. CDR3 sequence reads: CASSLLPRGQRDTQYF. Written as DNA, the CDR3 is TGTGCCAGCAGCTTATTGCCCAGGGGGCAGAGAGATACGCAGTATTTT.

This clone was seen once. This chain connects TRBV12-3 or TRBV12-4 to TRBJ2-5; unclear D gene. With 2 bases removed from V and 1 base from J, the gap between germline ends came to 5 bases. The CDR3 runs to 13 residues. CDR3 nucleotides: TGTGCCAGCAGTTTAAACAGCCAAGAGACCCAGTACTTC. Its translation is CASSLNSQETQYF.

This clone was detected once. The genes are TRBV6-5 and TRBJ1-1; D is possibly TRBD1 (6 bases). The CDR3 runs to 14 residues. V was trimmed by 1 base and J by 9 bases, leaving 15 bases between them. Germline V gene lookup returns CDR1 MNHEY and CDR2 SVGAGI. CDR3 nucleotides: TGTGCCAGCAGTTACTTGACAGGCTTCTCAAAAGCTTTCTTT. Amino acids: CASSYLTGFSKAFF.

The CDR3 reads CASSPTAGSGYTF. The DNA for the CDR3 is TGTGCCAGCAGCCCCACGGCAGGGTCCGGCTACACCTTC. The chain joins TRBV7-3 to TRBJ1-2; D is possibly TRBD1 (5 bases). Trimming shortened V by 5 bases and J by 8 bases, and 15 bases separated the two germline ends. This CDR3 spans 13 amino acids. Looked up from germline, CDR1 is SGHTA and CDR2 is FQGTGA. Drawing the rest from reference TRBV7-3 and TRBJ1-2, the complete variable domain is GAGVSQTPSNKVTEKGKYVELRCDPISGHTALYWYRQSLGQGPEFLIYFQGTGAADDSGLPNDRFFAVRPEGSVSTLKIQRTERGDSAVYLCASSPTAGSGYTFGSGTRLTVV.

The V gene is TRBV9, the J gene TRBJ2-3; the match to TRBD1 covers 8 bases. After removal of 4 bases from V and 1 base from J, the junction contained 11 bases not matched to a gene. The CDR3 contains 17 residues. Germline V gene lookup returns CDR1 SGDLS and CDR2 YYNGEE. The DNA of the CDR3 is TGTGCCAGCAGCACTCGCCGGACAGGGTACGGCACAGATACGCAGTATTTT. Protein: CASSTRRTGYGTDTQYF.

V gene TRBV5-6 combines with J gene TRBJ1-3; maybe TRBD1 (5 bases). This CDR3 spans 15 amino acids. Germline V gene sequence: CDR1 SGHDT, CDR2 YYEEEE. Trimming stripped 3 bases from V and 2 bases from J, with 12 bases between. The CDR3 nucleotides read TGTGCCAGCAGCTACACCACAGGTCCTGGAAACACCATATATTTT. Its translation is CASSYTTGPGNTIYF.

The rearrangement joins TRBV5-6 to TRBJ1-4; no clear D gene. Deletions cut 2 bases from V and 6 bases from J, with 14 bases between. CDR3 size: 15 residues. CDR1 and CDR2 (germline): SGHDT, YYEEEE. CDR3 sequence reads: CASSLVGRGDEKLFF. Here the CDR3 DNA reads TGTGCCAGCAGCTTAGTAGGCCGGGGTGATGAAAAACTGTTTTTT.

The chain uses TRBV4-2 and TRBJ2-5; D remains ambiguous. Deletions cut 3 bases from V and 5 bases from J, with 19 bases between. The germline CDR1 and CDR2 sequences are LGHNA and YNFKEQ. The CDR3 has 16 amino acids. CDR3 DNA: TGTGCCAGCAGCCAGTACCTCCGCAGCGAGGCGGAGACCCAGTACTTC. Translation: CASSQYLRSEAETQYF.

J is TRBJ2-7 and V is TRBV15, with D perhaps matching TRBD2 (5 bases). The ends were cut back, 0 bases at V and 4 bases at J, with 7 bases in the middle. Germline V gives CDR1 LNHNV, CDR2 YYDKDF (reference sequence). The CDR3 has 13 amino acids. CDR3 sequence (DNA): TGTGCCACCAGCAGAGATGGCGGGTACGAGCAGTACTTC. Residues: CATSRDGGYEQYF. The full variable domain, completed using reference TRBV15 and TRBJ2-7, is DAMVIQNPRYQVTQFGKPVTLSCSQTLNHNVMYWYQQKSSQAPKLLFHYYDKDFNNEADTPDNFQSRRPNTSFCFLDIRSPGLGDTAMYLCATSRDGGYEQYFGPGTRLTVT.

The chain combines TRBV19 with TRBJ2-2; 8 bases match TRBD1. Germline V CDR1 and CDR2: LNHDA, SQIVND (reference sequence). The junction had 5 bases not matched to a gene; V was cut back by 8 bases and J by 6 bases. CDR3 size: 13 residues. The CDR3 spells CASSQGVAGELFF. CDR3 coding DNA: TGTGCCAGTTCACAGGGGGTTGCCGGGGAGCTGTTTTTT.

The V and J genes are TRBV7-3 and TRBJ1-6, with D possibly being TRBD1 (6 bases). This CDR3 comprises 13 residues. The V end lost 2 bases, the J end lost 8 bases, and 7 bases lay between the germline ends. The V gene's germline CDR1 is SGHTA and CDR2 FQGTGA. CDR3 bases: TGTGCCAGCAGCTTAGAGGGGGATTCACCCCTCCACTTT. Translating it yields CASSLEGDSPLHF.

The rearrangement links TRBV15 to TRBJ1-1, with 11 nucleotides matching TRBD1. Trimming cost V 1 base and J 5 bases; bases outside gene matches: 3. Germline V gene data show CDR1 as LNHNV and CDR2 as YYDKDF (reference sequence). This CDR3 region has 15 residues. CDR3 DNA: TGTGCCACCAGCAGAGGAGGGACAGGGGGAACTGAAGCTTTCTTT. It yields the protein CATSRGGTGGTEAFF.

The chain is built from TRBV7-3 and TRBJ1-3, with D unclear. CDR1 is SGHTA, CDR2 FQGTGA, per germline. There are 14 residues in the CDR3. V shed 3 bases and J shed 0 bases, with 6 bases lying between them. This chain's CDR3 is CASSLGGSGNTIYF. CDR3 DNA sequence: TGTGCCAGCAGCTTGGGAGGCTCTGGAAACACCATATATTTT. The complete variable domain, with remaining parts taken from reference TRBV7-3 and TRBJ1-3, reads GAGVSQTPSNKVTEKGKYVELRCDPISGHTALYWYRQSLGQGPEFLIYFQGTGAADDSGLPNDRFFAVRPEGSVSTLKIQRTERGDSAVYLCASSLGGSGNTIYFGEGSWLTVV.